This is a list of T cell receptor beta chains from one sample in a study of cytomegalovirus exposure and HLA in healthy donors. This table comes from immunoSEQ multiplex PCR, and its TCRdb copy is limited to in-frame clones, with some not included. This table has under 250,000 clones, 80% to 90% appearing once. The sequencing sample was made of PBMCs. The receptors come from a young woman in good health and CMV-seronegative. The conserved cysteine and the conserved F or W are not part of the CDR3 here. D genes are given only for firm matches.

CDR3: ASSERRGDTGELF; D: -; J: TRBJ2-2; V: TRBV10-1
CDR3: ASKWASGQY; D: TRBD2; J: TRBJ2-3; V: TRBV2
CDR3: ASSLTVKETQY; D: -; J: TRBJ2-5; V: TRBV4-1
CDR3: ASSERDTGELF; D: -; J: TRBJ2-2; V: TRBV10-1
CDR3: ASSDEGQNTYEQY; D: -; J: TRBJ2-7; V: TRBV10-2
CDR3: ASSQEGGGGSQPQH; D: -; J: TRBJ1-5; V: TRBV4-1
CDR3: ASSPLRGGVNTGELF; D: -; J: TRBJ2-2; V: TRBV9
CDR3: ASSLNQGVNTEAF; D: TRBD1; J: TRBJ1-1; V: TRBV10-1
CDR3: ASSLLGQGGNYGYT; D: TRBD1; J: TRBJ1-2; V: TRBV5-8
CDR3: AIQHRGGEQF; D: -; J: TRBJ2-1; V: TRBV10-3
CDR3: ASSLGQGRSGELF; D: TRBD1; J: TRBJ2-2; V: TRBV5-4
CDR3: ASSQDPAGGNYGYT; D: TRBD1; J: TRBJ1-2; V: TRBV4-2
CDR3: ASSLGSGVSGELF; D: TRBD2; J: TRBJ2-2; V: TRBV5-6